Listed below are T cell receptor beta chains from one sample, sequenced in a study of T cell responses to AZD1222 COVID-19 vaccine. The assay was immunoSEQ multiplex PCR, and TCRdb's table has in-frame clones only and misses some. The sample has more than 150,000 clones; approximately 94% are singletons. Sequenced material: peripheral blood, taken 28 days after the second AZD1222 dose. Every receptor here comes from an adult who received the AZD1222 COVID-19 vaccine. CDR3s include the opening cysteine and the closing phenylalanine or tryptophan. Fields, in order: CDR3 protein, CDR3 DNA, D gene, clone size, V gene, J gene. D genes are given only for firm matches. The size of a clone is reported for some rows only, either as once, few or many, or as a class for expanded clones.

CDR3: CASTTRGLEAFF
DNA: TGTGCCAGCACCACTCGGGGGTTAGAAGCTTTCTTT
D: NA
size: NA
V: TRBV11-2
J: TRBJ1-1

CDR3: CAWTGANYEQYF
DNA: TGTGCCTGGACCGGGGCTAACTACGAGCAGTACTTC
D: NA
size: NA
V: TRBV30
J: TRBJ2-7

CDR3: CASSPGGQNRDTIYF
DNA: TGTGCCAGCAGCCCCGGGGGGCAGAATAGGGACACCATATATTTT
D: NA
size: NA
V: TRBV28
J: TRBJ1-3

CDR3: CASSQDQGAKNIQYF
DNA: TGCGCCAGCAGCCAAGATCAGGGAGCCAAAAACATTCAGTACTTC
D: NA
size: NA
V: TRBV4-3
J: TRBJ2-4

CDR3: CASSISSGTRGETQYF
DNA: TGTGCCAGTAGTATATCTTCCGGGACGCGAGGAGAGACCCAGTACTTC
D: NA
size: NA
V: TRBV19
J: TRBJ2-5

CDR3: CASSIKTLGSRRKLFF
DNA: TGTGCCAGCAGCATTAAAACCCTCGGATCCCGGAGAAAACTGTTTTTT
D: NA
size: once
V: TRBV7-3
J: TRBJ1-4

CDR3: CASSLDWSEQYF
DNA: TGTGCCAGCAGCTTAGACTGGTCCGAGCAGTACTTC
D: NA
size: few
V: TRBV7-9
J: TRBJ2-7

CDR3: CASSPWTWAGGQVDTQYF
DNA: TGTGCCAGCAGCCCCTGGACATGGGCGGGGGGGCAGGTAGATACGCAGTATTTT
D: TRBD2
size: NA
V: TRBV5-6
J: TRBJ2-3

CDR3: CASTLLDRVNTEAFF
DNA: TGTGCCAGCACCCTCCTGGACAGGGTGAACACTGAAGCTTTCTTT
D: TRBD1
size: NA
V: TRBV28
J: TRBJ1-1

CDR3: CASSETGGLSGNTIYF
DNA: TGTGCCAGCAGCGAAACAGGGGGCCTCTCTGGAAACACCATATATTTT
D: TRBD1
size: once
V: TRBV9
J: TRBJ1-3

CDR3: CASSSDLSYNEQFF
DNA: TGTGCCAGCAGCTCGGACCTGTCCTACAATGAGCAGTTCTTC
D: NA
size: NA
V: TRBV5-6
J: TRBJ2-1

CDR3: CASSSSGTNPYEQYF
DNA: TGTGCCAGCAGCTCGTCCGGGACAAACCCCTACGAGCAGTACTTC
D: NA
size: NA
V: TRBV7-2
J: TRBJ2-7